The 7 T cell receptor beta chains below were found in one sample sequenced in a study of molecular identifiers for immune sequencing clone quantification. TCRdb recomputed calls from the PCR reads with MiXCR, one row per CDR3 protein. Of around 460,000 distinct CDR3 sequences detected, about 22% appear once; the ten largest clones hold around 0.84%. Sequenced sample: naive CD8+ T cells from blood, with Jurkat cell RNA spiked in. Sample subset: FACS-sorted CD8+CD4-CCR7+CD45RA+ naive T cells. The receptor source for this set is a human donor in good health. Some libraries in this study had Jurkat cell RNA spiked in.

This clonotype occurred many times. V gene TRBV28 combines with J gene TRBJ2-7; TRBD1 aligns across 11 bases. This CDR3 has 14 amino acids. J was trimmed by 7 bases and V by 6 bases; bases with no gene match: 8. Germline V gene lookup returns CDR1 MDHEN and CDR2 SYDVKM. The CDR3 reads CASSRDRGFGEQYF. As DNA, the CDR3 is TGTGCCAGCAGCCGGGACAGGGGGTTTGGTGAGCAGTACTTC.

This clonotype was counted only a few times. DNA of the CDR3: TGCAGTGCCCCACAGAGCGGTGTATACAATGAGCAGTTCTTC. Translating it yields CSAPQSGVYNEQFF. V usage is TRBV20-1 and J usage is TRBJ2-1, with D tentatively TRBD2 (5 bases). Trimming shortened V by 6 bases and J by 4 bases, and 16 bases separated the two germline ends. Germline values: CDR1 DFQATT, CDR2 SNEGSKA (reference sequence). The CDR3 has 14 residues.

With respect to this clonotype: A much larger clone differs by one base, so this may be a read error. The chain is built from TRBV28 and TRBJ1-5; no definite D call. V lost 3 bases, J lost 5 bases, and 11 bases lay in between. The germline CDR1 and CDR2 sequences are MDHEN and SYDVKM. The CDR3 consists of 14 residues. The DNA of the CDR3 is TGTGCCAGCAGTTTTTCGGTTACAGATCAGCCCCAGCATTTT. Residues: CASSFSVTDQPQHF.

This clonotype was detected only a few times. CDR3 sequence (DNA): TGTGCCTGGAGTCCGACCTCCGGGACTTACTACGAGCAGTACTTC. It codes for CAWSPTSGTYYEQYF. The rearrangement links TRBV30 to TRBJ2-7; weak D call: TRBD2 (6 bases). This CDR3 contains 15 residues. Between the trimmed V and J ends, which lost 2 bases and 3 bases, there was a span of 17 bases. Germline CDR1 is GTSNPN and CDR2 is SVGIG (reference sequence).

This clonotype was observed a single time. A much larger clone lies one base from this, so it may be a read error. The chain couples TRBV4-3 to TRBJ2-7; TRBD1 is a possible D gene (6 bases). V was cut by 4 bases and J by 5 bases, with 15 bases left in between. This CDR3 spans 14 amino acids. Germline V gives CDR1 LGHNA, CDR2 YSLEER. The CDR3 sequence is CASSLTGSDHEQYF. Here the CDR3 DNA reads TGCGCCAGCAGCCTGACAGGCTCGGATCACGAGCAGTACTTC.

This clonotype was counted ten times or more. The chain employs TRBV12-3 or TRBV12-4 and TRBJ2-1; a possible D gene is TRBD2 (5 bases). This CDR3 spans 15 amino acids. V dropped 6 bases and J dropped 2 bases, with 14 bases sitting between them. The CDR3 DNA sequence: TGTGCCAGCAGGGAAACTAGTGCGACCTACAATGAGCAGTTCTTC. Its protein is CASRETSATYNEQFF.

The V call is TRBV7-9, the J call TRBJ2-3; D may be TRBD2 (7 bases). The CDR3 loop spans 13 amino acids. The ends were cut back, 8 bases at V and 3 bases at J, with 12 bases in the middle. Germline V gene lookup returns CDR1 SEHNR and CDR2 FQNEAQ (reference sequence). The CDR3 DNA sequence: TGTGCCAGCGGGGGGGGCGGGACAGATACGCAGTATTTT. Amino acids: CASGGGGTDTQYF.